The 3 T cell receptor beta chains presented below share a single source sample, sequenced in a study of T cells expressing NK-cell markers (dated by TCRdb to about 2020). Library prep was done by 5' RACE. TCRdb lists the instrument as Illumina HiSeq 2000. Reprocessed by TCRdb, the reads give a single entry per CDR3 protein sequence, without DNA. The table kept for this sample lists about half a million distinct CDR3 sequences. 1.4% of the sample is in the top ten clones. The sample taken for sequencing was blood T cells: a sorted CD56 or NKG2C T cell subset, CD4+ or CD8+ T cells, or bulk PBMC T cells (not recorded which). The receptor set was obtained from a woman aged 45-65 years in good health. Donor details come from another sample of the same person, matched by shared clones.

The rearrangement joins TRBV4-1 to TRBJ2-1; absent DNA, TCRdb's TRBD2 call cannot be checked. The CDR3 loop spans 16 amino acids. The V gene's germline CDR1 is MGHRA and CDR2 YSYEKL. CDR3 amino acids: CASSQDVGLDPNEQFF.

The gene calls are TRBV4-1 and TRBJ2-4. The germline V gene has CDR1 MGHRA and CDR2 YSYEKL. The CDR3 contains 14 residues. This chain's CDR3 is CASSQVKELNIQYF.

The V and J genes are TRBV25-1 and TRBJ2-3. Germline V CDR1 and CDR2: MGHDK, SYGVNS. This CDR3 contains 14 residues. The CDR3 is CASSYGVRGDTQYF.